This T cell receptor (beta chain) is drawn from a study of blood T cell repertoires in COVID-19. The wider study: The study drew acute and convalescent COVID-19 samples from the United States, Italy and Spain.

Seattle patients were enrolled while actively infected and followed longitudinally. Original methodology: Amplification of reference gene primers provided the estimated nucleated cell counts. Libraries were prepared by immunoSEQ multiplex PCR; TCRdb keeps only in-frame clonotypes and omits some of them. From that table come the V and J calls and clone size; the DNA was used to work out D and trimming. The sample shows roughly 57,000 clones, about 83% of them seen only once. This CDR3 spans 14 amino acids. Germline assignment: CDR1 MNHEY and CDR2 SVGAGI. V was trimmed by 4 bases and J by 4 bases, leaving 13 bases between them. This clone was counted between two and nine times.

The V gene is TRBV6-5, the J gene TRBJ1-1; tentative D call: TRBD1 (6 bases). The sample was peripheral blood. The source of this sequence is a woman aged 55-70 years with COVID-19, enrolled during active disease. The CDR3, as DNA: TGTGCCAGCAGTTTGGGCTACAGGGCCACTGAAGCTTTCTTT. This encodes CASSLGYRATEAFF.